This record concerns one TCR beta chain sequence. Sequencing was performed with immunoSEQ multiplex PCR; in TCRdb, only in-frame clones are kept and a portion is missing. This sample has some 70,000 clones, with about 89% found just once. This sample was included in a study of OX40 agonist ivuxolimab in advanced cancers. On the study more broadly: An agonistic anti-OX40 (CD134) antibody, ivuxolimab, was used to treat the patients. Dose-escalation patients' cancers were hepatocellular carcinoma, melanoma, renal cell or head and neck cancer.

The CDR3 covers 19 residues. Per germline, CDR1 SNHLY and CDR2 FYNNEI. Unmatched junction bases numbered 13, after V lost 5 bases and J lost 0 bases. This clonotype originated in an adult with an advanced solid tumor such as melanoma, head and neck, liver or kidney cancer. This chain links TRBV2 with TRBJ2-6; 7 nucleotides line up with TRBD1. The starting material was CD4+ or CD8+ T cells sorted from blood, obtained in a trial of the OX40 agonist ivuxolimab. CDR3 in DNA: TGTGCCAGCAGTTCGGGACAGCTCCTATCTTTCTCTGGGGCCAACGTCCTGACTTTC. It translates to CASSSGQLLSFSGANVLTF.